This entry lists 2 T cell receptor beta chains sequenced from one sample in a study of T cell responses to AZD1222 COVID-19 vaccine. Some clones are missing from TCRdb's copy, which holds only in-frame ones; the method was immunoSEQ multiplex PCR. The data show approximately 300,000 clones, almost 95% seen once. The material sequenced was peripheral blood, taken 28 days after the second AZD1222 dose. The source of these receptors is an adult who received the AZD1222 COVID-19 vaccine.

The J gene is TRBJ1-2, the V gene TRBV15; D is unclear. V lost 8 bases and J 2 bases, leaving 18 bases between the germline ends. Germline-derived CDR1 and CDR2 are LNHNV and YYDKDF (reference sequence). CDR3 size: 15 residues. The CDR3 sequence is CATSAWSEENYGYTF. Here the CDR3 DNA reads TGTGCCACCTCAGCATGGTCGGAGGAGAACTATGGCTACACCTTC.

The V gene is TRBV3-1 (or the pseudogene TRBV3-2), the J gene TRBJ2-3; TRBD1 is a possible D gene (6 bases). Looked up from germline, CDR1 is LGHDT and CDR2 is YNNKEL (reference sequence). The CDR3 is made up of 16 amino acids. Trimming removed 1 base from V and 6 bases from J, with 17 bases in between. CDR3 loop: CASSQGTRGKGDTQYF. The CDR3 DNA is TGTGCCAGCAGCCAAGGGACAAGGGGGAAGGGTGATACGCAGTATTTT.